The rows below give T cell receptor beta chains drawn from one sample of a study of OX40 agonist ivuxolimab in advanced cancers. Sequencing was performed with immunoSEQ multiplex PCR; in TCRdb, only in-frame clones are kept and a portion is missing. The sample carries about 31,000 clones, more than 75% recorded once. The specimen comprised CD4+ or CD8+ T cells sorted from blood, sampled in a trial of the OX40 agonist ivuxolimab. Receptors originate from an adult with an advanced solid tumor such as melanoma, head and neck, liver or kidney cancer. Both conserved end residues are part of each CDR3. A D gene is named only where the DNA matches it firmly. Expanded clones are given a class, and other clones once, few, many or no size at all.

clone_size j_call v_call d_call cdr3_nt cdr3_aa
NA TRBJ1-1 TRBV6-4 NA NA CAGPYTCHYTEAFF
once TRBJ1-3 TRBV11-2 NA TGTGCCAGCAGCTTCCAGGGGCCGCACTCTGGAAACACCATATATTTT CASSFQGPHSGNTIYF
NA TRBJ2-7 TRBV13 NA TGTGCCAGCAGCTTAGCTCCGGGAGTGGGATACGAGCAGTACTTC CASSLAPGVGYEQYF
NA TRBJ2-7 TRBV29-1 NA TGCAGCGTGCCTGGCCCGGGCCACTACGAGCAGTACTTC CSVPGPGHYEQYF
NA TRBJ2-3 TRBV10-3 TRBD2 TGTGCCATCAATCTGAGGGAGACTAGCGGCACAGATACGCAGTATTTT CAINLRETSGTDTQYF
NA TRBJ2-5 TRBV5-1 TRBD1 TGCGCCAGCACACCCCGGACAGGGGAAGAGACCCAGTACTTC CASTPRTGEETQYF
NA TRBJ1-5 TRBV5-4 TRBD1 TGTGCCAGCAGCCGACAGGGGCTAGATCAGCCCCAGCATTTT CASSRQGLDQPQHF
NA TRBJ2-7 TRBV6-1 NA TGTGCCAGCCGTGCCGCTACAGGGATTGACGAGCAGTACTTC CASRAATGIDEQYF
once TRBJ2-5 TRBV5-6 NA TGTGCCAGCAGCTTTGATATGGAGACCCAGTACTTC CASSFDMETQYF
NA TRBJ1-4 TRBV6-1 NA TGTGCCAGCAGTGAAGGCCAGGGAAGGGATGAAAAACTGTTTTTT CASSEGQGRDEKLFF
NA TRBJ1-5 TRBV10-3 NA TGTGCCATCAGTGAGTCACCGGATAATCAGCCCCAGCATTTT CAISESPDNQPQHF
NA TRBJ2-5 TRBV5-1 TRBD2 TGCGCCAGCAGCTTGGAAGCGGGAGTTGAGACCCAGTACTTC CASSLEAGVETQYF
NA TRBJ2-7 TRBV11-3 NA TGTGCCAGCAGCAAAGGGGCCGAGCAGTACTTC CASSKGAEQYF
NA TRBJ1-1 TRBV6-5 TRBD1 TGTGCCAGCACCCCGGACAGGGGAAACACTGAAGCTTTCTTT CASTPDRGNTEAFF
NA TRBJ1-2 TRBV5-1 NA TGCGCCAGCAGCTTGTCTCCGGGAAACTATGGCTACACCTTC CASSLSPGNYGYTF
NA TRBJ2-6 TRBV5-1 TRBD1 TGCGCCAGCAGCAAAATGGGACAGCTCTCTGGGGCCAACGTCCTGACTTTC CASSKMGQLSGANVLTF
NA TRBJ2-1 TRBV11-3 TRBD1 TGTGCCAGCAGCTCGGGACAGCGAACCTACAATGAGCAGTTCTTC CASSSGQRTYNEQFF
NA TRBJ2-5 TRBV5-1 TRBD1 TGCGCCAGCAGCAATCCGACAGGGACCCAAGAGACCCAGTACTTC CASSNPTGTQETQYF
NA TRBJ2-1 TRBV5-1 TRBD2 TGCGCCAGCAGCTTGGGGCTAGCGGGAGGGCCCGACAATGAGCAGTTCTTC CASSLGLAGGPDNEQFF
NA TRBJ2-1 TRBV7-5 NA TGTGCCAGCAGCCGATTACCGGGACTATTAAATGAGCAGTTCTTC CASSRLPGLLNEQFF
NA TRBJ2-2 TRBV19 NA TGTGCCAGTAACCAAAGTCCGACCACCGGGGAGCTGTTTTTT CASNQSPTTGELFF
NA TRBJ2-2 TRBV13 TRBD2 TGTGCCAGCAGCTCTAGCGGGAGGGCCGGCACCGGGGAGCTGTTTTTT CASSSSGRAGTGELFF